This T cell receptor (beta chain) was recorded in a study of T-cell memory formation after mild COVID-19. This clonotype came up once. Its antigen remains unidentified. TCRdb re-analysed the 5' RACE reads in MiXCR, keeping a single row per CDR3 protein. The data hold a few hundred thousand distinct CDR3 sequences, with less than 25% observed a single time. This CDR3 region has 12 residues. Germline CDR1 SGHRS, CDR2 YFSETQ. V was clipped by 6 bases and J by 3 bases, with 9 bases between them. Study-wide results and caveats: Clones contracting day 15 to 85 were balanced CD4/CD8; later expanders leaned CD4+.

Sequencing was carried out using PBMCs or a T cell subset sorted from them (not recorded which). The genes are TRBV5-1 and TRBJ2-5, with a tentative D call TRBD2 (5 bases). This clonotype was obtained from an adult woman who had mild COVID-19 (a few samples of this study predate the infection). Cell type and time point are not known. The CDR3 loop is CASNGGKETQYF. DNA of the CDR3: TGCGCCAGCAATGGAGGAAAAGAGACCCAGTACTTC.